A single sample is the source of the 8 T cell receptor beta chains below, sequenced in a study of OX40 agonist ivuxolimab in advanced cancers. Produced via immunoSEQ multiplex PCR; TCRdb's table is partial and in-frame only. Of about 74,000 clones listed, roughly 90% are singletons. The sample in question was CD4+ or CD8+ T cells sorted from blood, obtained in a trial of the OX40 agonist ivuxolimab. All receptors derive from an adult with an advanced solid tumor such as melanoma, head and neck, liver or kidney cancer.

This clone showed up just a few times. The genes are TRBV5-1 and TRBJ1-1, with a weak D call TRBD1 (6 bases). Per germline, CDR1 SGHRS and CDR2 YFSETQ. The CDR3 contains 14 residues. V lost 3 bases and J lost 4, with 13 bases in between. The CDR3 here is CASSSEDRTTEAFF. The CDR3 region has the DNA TGCGCCAGCAGCTCGGAAGACAGGACCACTGAAGCTTTCTTT.

The chain combines TRBV5-1 with TRBJ2-6; D uncertain. V lost 2 bases, J lost 0 bases, and 6 bases lay in between. The CDR3 sequence is 15 residues long. Germline V CDR1 and CDR2: SGHRS, YFSETQ. The CDR3 DNA reads TGCGCCAGCAGCTTTGACAACTCTGGGGCCAACGTCCTGACTTTC. Translated: CASSFDNSGANVLTF.

V and J are TRBV28 and TRBJ1-3, with TRBD1 as a possible D gene (5 bases). The CDR3 extends over 15 amino acids. The germline V gene has CDR1 MDHEN and CDR2 SYDVKM. Between the trimmed V and J ends, which lost 3 bases and 0 bases, there was a span of 9 bases. The CDR3 DNA follows: TGTGCCAGCAGTTTCCAGGGATACTCTGGAAACACCATATATTTT. It is translated as CASSFQGYSGNTIYF. Full variable domain (missing parts from reference TRBV28 and TRBJ1-3): DVKVTQSSRYLVKRTGEKVFLECVQDMDHENMFWYRQDPGLGLRLIYFSYDVKMKEKGDIPEGYSVSREKKERFSLILESASTNQTSMYLCASSFQGYSGNTIYFGEGSWLTVV.

V gene TRBV2 combines with J gene TRBJ2-1, with 9 bases fitting TRBD2. The CDR3 sequence is 12 residues long. Germline assignment: CDR1 SNHLY and CDR2 FYNNEI. The V gene end was trimmed by 5 bases and the J gene end by 10 bases; junction bases not matched to a gene: 3. DNA of the CDR3: TGTGCCAGCAGTCGTCTAGCGGGAGAGCAGTTCTTC. Translation: CASSRLAGEQFF.

J is TRBJ2-5 and V is TRBV7-9; D may correspond to TRBD1 or TRBD2 (6 bases each). Between the trimmed V and J ends, which lost 3 bases and 3 bases, there was a span of 23 bases. This CDR3 is built from 18 residues. CDR1 and CDR2 (germline): SEHNR, FQNEAQ (reference sequence). The CDR3 DNA sequence: TGTGCCAGCAGCTTGGGGGGACAAGGCTCCACAAAAAAAGAGACCCAGTACTTC. This sequence encodes CASSLGGQGSTKKETQYF.

This clone has only one observation. This chain uses TRBV19 with TRBJ1-5; D is uncertain. This CDR3 comprises 15 residues. Between the trimmed V and J ends, which lost 8 bases and 0 bases, there was a span of 14 bases. From germline, CDR1 is LNHDA and CDR2 SQIVND (reference sequence). The CDR3 sequence is CASLGRANSNQPQHF. For the CDR3, the DNA is TGTGCCAGTTTAGGGAGAGCAAATAGCAATCAGCCCCAGCATTTT.

The rearrangement uses TRBV4-3 and TRBJ2-5; D might be TRBD2 (6 bases). The germline V gene has CDR1 LGHNA and CDR2 YSLEER. This CDR3 region has 15 residues. V dropped 1 base and J dropped 2 bases, with 11 bases sitting between them. CDR3: CASSQGRRGQETQYF. The CDR3 DNA is TGCGCCAGCAGCCAAGGGAGACGGGGGCAAGAGACCCAGTACTTC.

The chain carries TRBV4-1 and TRBJ2-7; 9 bases agree with TRBD2. The CDR3 consists of 16 residues. Germline CDR1 reads MGHRA; CDR2 reads YSYEKL. Trimming took 2 bases from V and 5 from J; bases not matched to a gene: 10. This CDR3 is CASSQTPGLASHEQYF. The CDR3 nucleotides are TGCGCCAGCAGCCAAACCCCGGGACTAGCTTCCCACGAGCAGTACTTC.